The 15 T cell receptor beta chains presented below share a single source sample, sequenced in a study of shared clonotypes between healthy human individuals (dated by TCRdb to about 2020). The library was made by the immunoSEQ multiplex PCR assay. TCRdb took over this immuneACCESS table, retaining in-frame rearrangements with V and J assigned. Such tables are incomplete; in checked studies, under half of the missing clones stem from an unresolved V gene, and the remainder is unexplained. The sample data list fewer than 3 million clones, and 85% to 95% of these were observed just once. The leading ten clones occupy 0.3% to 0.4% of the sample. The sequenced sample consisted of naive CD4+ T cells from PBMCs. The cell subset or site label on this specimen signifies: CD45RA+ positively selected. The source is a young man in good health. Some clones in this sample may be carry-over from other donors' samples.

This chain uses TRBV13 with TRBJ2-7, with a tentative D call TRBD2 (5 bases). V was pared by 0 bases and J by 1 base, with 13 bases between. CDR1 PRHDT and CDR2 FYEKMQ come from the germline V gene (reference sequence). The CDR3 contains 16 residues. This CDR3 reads CASSLGEGRRSYEQYF. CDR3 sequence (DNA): TGTGCCAGCAGCTTAGGAGAGGGCAGGAGGTCCTACGAGCAGTACTTC. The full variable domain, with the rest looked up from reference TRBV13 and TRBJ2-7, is AAGVIQSPRHLIKEKRETATLKCYPIPRHDTVYWYQQGPGQDPQFLISFYEKMQSDKGSIPDRFSAQQFSDYHSELNMSSLELGDSALYFCASSLGEGRRSYEQYFGPGTRLTVT.

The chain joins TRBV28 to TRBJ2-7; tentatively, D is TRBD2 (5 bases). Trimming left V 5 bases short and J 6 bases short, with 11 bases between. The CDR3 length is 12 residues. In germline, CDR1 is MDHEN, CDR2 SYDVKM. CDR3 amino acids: CASSTTRAEQYF. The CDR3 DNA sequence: TGTGCCAGCAGTACCACTAGAGCCGAGCAGTACTTC.

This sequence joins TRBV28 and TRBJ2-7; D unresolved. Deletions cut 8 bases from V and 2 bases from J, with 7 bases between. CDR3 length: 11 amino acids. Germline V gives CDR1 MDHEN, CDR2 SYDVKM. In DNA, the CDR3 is TGTGCCAGCGTCGGACCCTACGAGCAGTACTTC. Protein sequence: CASVGPYEQYF.

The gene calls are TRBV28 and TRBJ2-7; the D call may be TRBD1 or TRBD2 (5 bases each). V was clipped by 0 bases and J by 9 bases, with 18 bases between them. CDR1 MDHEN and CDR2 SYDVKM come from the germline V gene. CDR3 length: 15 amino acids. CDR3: CASSLWEESQGGQYF. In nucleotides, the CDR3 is TGTGCCAGCAGTTTATGGGAGGAGTCCCAGGGCGGGCAGTACTTC.

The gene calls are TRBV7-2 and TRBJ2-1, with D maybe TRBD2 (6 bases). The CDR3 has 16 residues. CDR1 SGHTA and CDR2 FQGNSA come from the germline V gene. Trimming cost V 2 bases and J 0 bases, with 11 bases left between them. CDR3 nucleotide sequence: TGTGCCAGCAGCTTAAACCTAGCGAGCTCCTACAATGAGCAGTTCTTC. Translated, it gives CASSLNLASSYNEQFF.

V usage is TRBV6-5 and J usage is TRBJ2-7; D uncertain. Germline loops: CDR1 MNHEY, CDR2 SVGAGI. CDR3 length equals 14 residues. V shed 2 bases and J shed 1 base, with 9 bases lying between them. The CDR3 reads CASSYGMGSYEQYF. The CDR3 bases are TGTGCCAGCAGTTACGGGATGGGGTCCTACGAGCAGTACTTC.

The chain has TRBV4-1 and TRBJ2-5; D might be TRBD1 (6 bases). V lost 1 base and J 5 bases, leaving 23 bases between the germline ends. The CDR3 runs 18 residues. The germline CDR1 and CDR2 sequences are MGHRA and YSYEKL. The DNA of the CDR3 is TGCGCCAGCAGCCAAGGTGGCGGGCAGGGGCCGTCCCGGGAGACCCAGTACTTC. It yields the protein CASSQGGGQGPSRETQYF.

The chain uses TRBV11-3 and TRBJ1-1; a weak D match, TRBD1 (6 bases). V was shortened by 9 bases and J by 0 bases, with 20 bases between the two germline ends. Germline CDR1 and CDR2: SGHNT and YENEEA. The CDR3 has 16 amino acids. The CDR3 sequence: CASLERGGSLNTEAFF. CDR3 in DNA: TGTGCCAGTTTGGAACGGGGGGGCTCCTTGAACACTGAAGCTTTCTTT. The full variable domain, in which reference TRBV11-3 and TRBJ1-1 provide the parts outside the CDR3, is EAGVVQSPRYKIIEKKQPVAFWCNPISGHNTLYWYLQNLGQGPELLIRYENEEAVDDSQLPKDRFSAERLKGVDSTLKIQPAELGDSAVYLCASLERGGSLNTEAFFGQGTRLTVV.

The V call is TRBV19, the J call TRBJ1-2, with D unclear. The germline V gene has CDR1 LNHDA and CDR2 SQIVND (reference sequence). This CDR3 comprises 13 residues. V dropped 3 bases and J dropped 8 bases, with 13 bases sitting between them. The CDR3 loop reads CASSIPGGVGYTF. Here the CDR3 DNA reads TGTGCCAGTAGTATCCCCGGCGGGGTAGGCTACACCTTC.

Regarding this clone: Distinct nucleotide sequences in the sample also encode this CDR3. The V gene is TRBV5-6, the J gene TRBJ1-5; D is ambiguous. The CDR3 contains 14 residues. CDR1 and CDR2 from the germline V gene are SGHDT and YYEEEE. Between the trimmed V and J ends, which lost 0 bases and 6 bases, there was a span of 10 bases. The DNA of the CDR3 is TGTGCCAGCAGCTTGGGGGGTGTGGGTCAGCCCCAGCATTTT. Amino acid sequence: CASSLGGVGQPQHF.

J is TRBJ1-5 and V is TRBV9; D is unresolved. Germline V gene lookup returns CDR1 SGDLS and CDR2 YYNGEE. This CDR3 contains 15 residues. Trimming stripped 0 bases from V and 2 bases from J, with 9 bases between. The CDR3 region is CASSVDPVGNQPQHF. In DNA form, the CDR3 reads TGTGCCAGCAGCGTAGATCCCGTCGGCAATCAGCCCCAGCATTTT.

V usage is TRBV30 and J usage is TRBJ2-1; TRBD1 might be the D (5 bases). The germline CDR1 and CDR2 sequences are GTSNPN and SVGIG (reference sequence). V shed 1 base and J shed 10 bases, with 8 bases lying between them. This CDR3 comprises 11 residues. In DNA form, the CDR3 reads TGTGCCTGGAGTGACTACAGGGAGCAGTTCTTC. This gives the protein CAWSDYREQFF.

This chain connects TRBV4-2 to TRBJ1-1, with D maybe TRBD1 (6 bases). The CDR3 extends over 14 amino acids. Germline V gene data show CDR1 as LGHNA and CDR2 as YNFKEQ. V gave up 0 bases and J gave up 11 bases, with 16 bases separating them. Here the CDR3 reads CASSQDPLTGSAFF. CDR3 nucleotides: TGTGCCAGCAGCCAAGATCCCTTAACAGGGTCGGCTTTCTTT.

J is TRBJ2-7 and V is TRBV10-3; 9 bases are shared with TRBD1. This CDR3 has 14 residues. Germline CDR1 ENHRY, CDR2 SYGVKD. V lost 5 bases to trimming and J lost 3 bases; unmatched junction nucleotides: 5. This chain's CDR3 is CAISWTGAGYEQYF. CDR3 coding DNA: TGTGCCATCAGTTGGACAGGGGCCGGCTACGAGCAGTACTTC.

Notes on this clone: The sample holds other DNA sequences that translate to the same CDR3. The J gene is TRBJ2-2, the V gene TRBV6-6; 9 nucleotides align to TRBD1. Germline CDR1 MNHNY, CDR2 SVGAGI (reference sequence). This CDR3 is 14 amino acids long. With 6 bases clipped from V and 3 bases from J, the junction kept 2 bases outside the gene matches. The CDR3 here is CASRRTGDTGELFF. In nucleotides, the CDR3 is TGTGCCAGCAGACGGACAGGGGACACCGGGGAGCTGTTTTTT.